These T cell receptor beta chains were read from a single sample in a study of blood T cell repertoires in COVID-19. Profiling relied on immunoSEQ multiplex PCR, and the TCRdb table lists in-frame clones only, not all of them. Of approximately 91,000 clones listed, about four fifths are singletons. Specimen: peripheral blood. The source of these receptors is a human donor in a cohort sampled during active COVID-19. The CDR3 runs from the conserved cysteine through the conserved F or W. Each record gives: V gene, D gene, J gene, CDR3 length, clone size, CDR3 DNA, CDR3 protein. D genes are given only for firm matches. Part of the rows lack a size; the others show once, few, many or a class for expanded clones.

TRBV7-9	NA	TRBJ2-5	13	NA	TGTGCCAGCACTCGATCAGGGGAAGAGACCCAGTACTTC	CASTRSGEETQYF
TRBV24-1	NA	TRBJ2-1	13	NA	TGTGCCACCAGTGAGGTTAGCAGCAATGAGCAGTTCTTC	CATSEVSSNEQFF
TRBV25-1	NA	TRBJ1-2	14	NA	TGTGCCAGCACACCCCCAGGGGCGCCGCGTGGCTACACCTTC	CASTPPGAPRGYTF
TRBV5-6	TRBD1	TRBJ2-7	13	NA	TGTGCCAGCAGCCGGGACAGGGGAGACGAGCAGTACTTC	CASSRDRGDEQYF
TRBV28	TRBD1	TRBJ2-7	14	NA	TGTGCCACCCGATTAACGGGACAGGGTTACGAGCAGTACTTC	CATRLTGQGYEQYF
TRBV5-1	TRBD1	TRBJ2-7	15	NA	TGCGCCAGCAGCTCCACGGGACAGGCAACCTACGAGCAGTACTTC	CASSSTGQATYEQYF
TRBV5-1	TRBD2	TRBJ2-3	14	NA	TGCGCCAGCAGGATAGGCGGGAGTACAGATACGCAGTATTTT	CASRIGGSTDTQYF
TRBV28	TRBD1	TRBJ2-6	15	once	TGTGCCAGCAGCCTTGAGGGGGCGGGGGCCAACGTCCTGACTTTC	CASSLEGAGANVLTF
TRBV11-2	NA	TRBJ1-1	17	NA	TGTGCCAGCAGCTTAGCCTCGTTGGGGCGCCCGAACACTGAAGCTTTCTTT	CASSLASLGRPNTEAFF
TRBV7-8	TRBD2	TRBJ2-1	16	NA	TGTGCCAGCAGCTCATGGACTAGCGGGGTTGACAATGAGCAGTTCTTC	CASSSWTSGVDNEQFF
TRBV12-3/TRBV12-4	NA	TRBJ2-7	13	NA	TGTGCCAGCACGGAGACAGGAGGCTACGAGCAGTACTTC	CASTETGGYEQYF
TRBV27	TRBD1	TRBJ2-5	15	NA	TGTGCCAGCAGCTTCACCGGGACAGGGGGAGAGACCCAGTACTTC	CASSFTGTGGETQYF
TRBV30	NA	TRBJ2-7	12	NA	TGTGCCTGGAGAGCGACAGGTTACGCGCAGTACTTC	CAWRATGYAQYF
TRBV25-1	TRBD2	TRBJ2-1	16	NA	TGTGCCAGCAGTGCCTCTAGCGGGAGGCCCTACAATGAGCAGTTCTTC	CASSASSGRPYNEQFF
TRBV18	NA	TRBJ2-5	15	NA	TGTGCCAGCTCACCAAGACACTCGCAGGAAGAGACCCAGTACTTC	CASSPRHSQEETQYF
TRBV5-1	NA	TRBJ2-7	14	NA	TGCGCCAGCAGCTTGGGACAGATCGAGGCCGAGCAGTACTTC	CASSLGQIEAEQYF
TRBV9	TRBD1	TRBJ1-2	14	NA	TGTGCCAGCAGCGTAGCTACAGGGGGCTATGGCTACACCTTC	CASSVATGGYGYTF
TRBV5-6	NA	TRBJ2-7	17	NA	TGTGCCAGCACCCTGGGGACGGGAGACTTCGGCTCCTACGAGCAGTACTTC	CASTLGTGDFGSYEQYF
TRBV6-5	NA	TRBJ2-7	15	NA	TGTGCCAGCCTACCCCCTAGGACAGTCTCCTACGAGCAGTACTTC	CASLPPRTVSYEQYF
TRBV6-1	NA	TRBJ2-7	15	NA	TGTGCCAGCAGTGAAGCTTACGGGAGCTCCTACGAGCAGTACTTC	CASSEAYGSSYEQYF
TRBV19	TRBD2	TRBJ2-7	15	NA	TGTGCCAGTAGTATCGGGGCTAGCGGGGCCTACGAGCAGTACTTC	CASSIGASGAYEQYF
TRBV18	TRBD1	TRBJ1-1	14	once	TGTGCCAGCTCACCCGGGACAGGGTTGACTGAAGCTTTCTTT	CASSPGTGLTEAFF
TRBV5-1	NA	TRBJ1-5	15	few	TGCGCCAGCAGATCGGACACCAGCAACAATCAGCCCCAGCATTTT	CASRSDTSNNQPQHF
TRBV5-6	NA	TRBJ1-2	13	NA	TGTGCCAGCAGCACCCCACATACCTATGGCTACACCTTC	CASSTPHTYGYTF
TRBV28	TRBD2	TRBJ2-7	16	NA	TGTGCCAGCAGTTTAGGGGGAGGGAGAAGCATCTACGAGCAGTACTTC	CASSLGGGRSIYEQYF
TRBV28	TRBD1	TRBJ2-7	15	NA	TGTGCCAGCAGTACAGGGACAGTCTCTCCCGGCGAGCAGTACTTC	CASSTGTVSPGEQYF
TRBV5-8	TRBD2	TRBJ2-3	17	NA	TGTGCCAGCAGCCCCACCGGGACTAGCGCTGCCTGGGATACGCAGTATTTT	CASSPTGTSAAWDTQYF
TRBV28	NA	TRBJ2-3	16	NA	TGTGCCAGCAGTTTCCAACTAGCACAAAACACAGATACGCAGTATTTT	CASSFQLAQNTDTQYF
TRBV11-2	NA	TRBJ1-5	14	NA	TGTGCCAGCAGCCAGAACGGGGACAATCAGCCCCAGCATTTT	CASSQNGDNQPQHF
TRBV29-1	NA	TRBJ2-5	17	NA	TGCAGCGTCAAAGGACTGTCGGGACAGCCCGTAACGGGAGCCCAGTACTTC	CSVKGLSGQPVTGAQYF
TRBV7-3	TRBD1	TRBJ2-3	14	NA	TGTGCCAGCAGCGCACAGGGGGGAACAGATACGCAGTATTTT	CASSAQGGTDTQYF
TRBV30	NA	TRBJ1-5	15	once	TGTGCCTGGACCCCAAGGGGCTATAGCAATCAGCCCCAGCATTTT	CAWTPRGYSNQPQHF
TRBV18	TRBD1	TRBJ1-4	16	few	TGTGCCAGCTCACCACTACAGGGGGAAACTAATGAAAAACTGTTTTTT	CASSPLQGETNEKLFF
TRBV5-1	NA	TRBJ2-1	16	once	TGCGCCAGCAGCTTTATCACAGGGAGCTCCTACAATGAGCAGTTCTTC	CASSFITGSSYNEQFF
TRBV5-1	TRBD2	TRBJ2-7	14	NA	TGCGCCAGCAGCCAGACTAGCGGTACCTACGAGCAGTACTTC	CASSQTSGTYEQYF
TRBV5-1	TRBD1	TRBJ1-2	13	few	TGCGCCAGCAGAAATGACAGGGAAAGCGGCTACACCTTC	CASRNDRESGYTF
TRBV20-1	TRBD1	TRBJ1-1	14	NA	TGCAGTGCTAGTAAGGCAGGGGGCGTCACTGAAGCTTTCTTT	CSASKAGGVTEAFF
TRBV28	NA	TRBJ2-7	14	NA	TGTGCCAGCAGTTTAGGAGACAGGCGAGGCGAGCAGTACTTC	CASSLGDRRGEQYF
TRBV11-2	TRBD2	TRBJ2-1	13	NA	TGTGCCAGCAGCTTGGGAGCGGGAACTGAGCAGTTCTTC	CASSLGAGTEQFF
TRBV2	TRBD2	TRBJ2-1	14	NA	TGTGCCAGCACCTTTGGCGGGGGGTACAATGAGCAGTTCTTC	CASTFGGGYNEQFF
TRBV7-2	NA	TRBJ2-7	14	NA	TGTGCCAGCAGCCAGGACTACATCGTGCGGGAGCAGTACTTC	CASSQDYIVREQYF
TRBV11-1	NA	TRBJ1-4	15	NA	TGTGCCAGCAGCCTACGAGGACAGTTTGAAGAAAAACTGTTTTTT	CASSLRGQFEEKLFF
TRBV7-2	TRBD2	TRBJ2-7	15	NA	TGTGCCAGCAGCTCTATAGCGGGGATCTCCTACGAGCAGTACTTC	CASSSIAGISYEQYF
TRBV23-1	NA	TRBJ2-7	15	NA	TGCGCCAGCAGTCGACCCGTGGACAGTTTCTACGAGCAGTACTTC	CASSRPVDSFYEQYF
TRBV5-1	NA	TRBJ2-7	16	NA	TGCGCCAGCAGCTTGGTTGCTGGGGCCCTAGCCTACGAGCAGTACTTC	CASSLVAGALAYEQYF